This entry features one T cell receptor (beta chain) sequence. This clonotype was recorded a few times. What this receptor recognizes is not known. The input lacks base qualities; no much larger clone sits a single base away. Sequencing used an Illumina NovaSeq 6000. Synthesis of TCR cDNA relied on 5'RACE template switching, a step that introduced a universal primer site along with unique molecular identifiers. Priming for cDNA synthesis came from both the TCR alpha and TCR beta constant segments. Library amplification used two PCR steps, and the second PCR step added sample barcodes and sequencing adapters. Sequencing of libraries was performed on Illumina HiSeq 2500 (2x100 bp) or NovaSeq (2x150 bp). Per the source publication's procedure: Reads were demultiplexed and collapsed into UMI consensus sequences with MIGEC, and V(D)J alignment was performed with MiXCR. Vaccine-responding clonotypes were defined with edgeR using replicate PBMC samples, requiring FDR below 0.01 and a log2 fold change above 5 up to day 15. CD4 or CD8 identity was assigned to each bulk clonotype according to whether the clonotype was present at higher abundance in the sequenced CD4 repertoire or the sequenced CD8 repertoire. The public reads were reanalyzed by TCRdb: fastp trimming at Q25, MiXCR alignment, in-frame beta chains only. Rows are combined by CDR3 protein, so each entry shows the most common genes and DNA. TCRdb's processing, not the authors' own work, is the source of the V and J calls. The sample table holds about 350,000 distinct CDR3 sequences, of which 12% were seen once. The leading ten clones occupy 2.5% to 4% of the sample.

At the junction V is shortened by 6 bases and J by 0 bases, with 11 bases in between. The CDR3 covers 15 residues, taking in both the cysteine and the phenylalanine. Only the CDR3 portion is preserved as DNA: 45 bases, with reading frame beginning at the first base. The germline V gene specifies SGHVS as CDR1 and FQNEAQ as CDR2. The meaning of the sample's treatment or condition label: live attenuated yellow fever vaccine strain. A standard Ficoll-Paque protocol was used to isolate PBMCs from peripheral blood. Dynabeads CD4 and CD8 positive selection kits were used to isolate CD4 and CD8 T-cell fractions. TriZol was used to extract RNA from bulk PBMCs, CD4 and CD8 fractions, and dextramer-positive and dextramer-negative fractions. This specimen comes from a study of T cells after yellow fever vaccination (dated by TCRdb to the late 2010s). Concerning the study at large: Libraries from fractions with low cell numbers were prepared with the SMART-Seq v4 Ultra Low Input RNA kit. To track T-cell clones before and after primary and booster YFV17D yellow fever vaccination, bulk TCR alpha and beta repertoires were sequenced longitudinally. The cohort comprised two healthy male donors, one aged 18 to 30 and one aged 30 to 40 years. Blood was collected at multiple timepoints before and after primary and secondary immunization, and bulk PBMC replicates and cell subsets were isolated.

Overall study results and their limits: The secondary T-cell response was weaker than the primary response but faster, peaking on day 5 instead of day 15. Only a couple of donors were included in the study, so the extent to which the findings can be generalized is limited. A small fraction of clonotypes showed up in both the CD4 and CD8 compartments, probably as a result of convergent recombination. After the booster, most of the clones that had expanded following primary vaccination were detected again (96% of CD4 and 80% to 90% of CD8), which suggests that memory was broadly maintained. FACS-sorted repertoires could contain abundant contaminating clonotypes from the bulk population, so computational filtering was required.

The sequence came from a man between 18 and 35 years old who received the YFV17D yellow fever vaccine. The chain is assembled from TRBV7-8 and TRBJ1-4, with no reliable assignment of the D segment. Sequencing was performed on CD4+ T cells sorted from PBMCs, taken 15 days after the yellow fever booster vaccination. The CDR3 here reads CASRPWRPTNEKLFF. DNA sequence: TGTGCCAGCAGACCATGGCGACCAACTAATGAAAAACTGTTTTTT. Full variable domain (CDR3 extended with the reference TRBV7-8 and TRBJ1-4 proteins): GAGVSQSPRYKVAKRGQDVALRCDPISGHVSLFWYQQALGQGPEFLTYFQNEAQLDKSGLPSDRFFAERPEGSVSTLKIQRTQQEDSAVYLCASRPWRPTNEKLFFGSGTQLSVL.